This TCR beta chain was documented in a study of human T cells and chemical hapten exposure. In this sample, this clonotype turned up many times. Authors' processing steps: Counting gave a median of roughly 97,000 TCRs per sample, with values ranging from about 23,224 to 690,600. TCRdb passed the RACE reads through MiXCR, listing each CDR3 protein once. These V and J calls are TCRdb output, not the study's own analysis. The sample has about 30,000 distinct CDR3 sequences; more than 5% are singletons. V was pared by 5 bases and J by 4 bases, with 8 bases between. Germline-derived CDR1 and CDR2 are SGHVS and FNYEAQ. CDR3 length: 12 amino acids. Regarding time point: patch test 3, about 24 weeks after DPC sensitization. Treatment described: therapeutic diphenylcyclopropenone sensitization with weekly scalp DPC.

The sequencing used whole blood, collected in connection with sensitization to the hapten diphenylcyclopropenone (DPC). This TCR was sampled from a man in his thirties or forties with alopecia areata. Some clones in this sample may be carry-over from other donors' samples. The chain links TRBV7-6 to TRBJ1-1; perhaps TRBD1 as D (6 bases). CDR3 residues: CASSQDSTEAFF. CDR3 nucleotides: TGTGCCAGCAGCCAGGACAGCACTGAAGCTTTCTTT.